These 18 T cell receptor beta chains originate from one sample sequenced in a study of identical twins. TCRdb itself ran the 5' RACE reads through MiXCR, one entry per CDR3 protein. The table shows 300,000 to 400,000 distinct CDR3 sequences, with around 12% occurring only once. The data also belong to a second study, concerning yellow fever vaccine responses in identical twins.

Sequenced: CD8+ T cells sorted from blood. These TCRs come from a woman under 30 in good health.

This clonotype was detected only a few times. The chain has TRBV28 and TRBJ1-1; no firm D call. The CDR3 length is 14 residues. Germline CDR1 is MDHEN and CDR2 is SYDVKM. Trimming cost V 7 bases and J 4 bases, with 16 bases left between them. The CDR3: CASTPTMPRTEAFF. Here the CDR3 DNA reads TGTGCCAGCACCCCGACAATGCCGCGCACTGAAGCTTTCTTT. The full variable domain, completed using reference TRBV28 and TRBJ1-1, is DVKVTQSSRYLVKRTGEKVFLECVQDMDHENMFWYRQDPGLGLRLIYFSYDVKMKEKGDIPEGYSVSREKKERFSLILESASTNQTSMYLCASTPTMPRTEAFFGQGTRLTVV.

The CDR3 sequence: CASTQTSGGYNEQFF. Here the CDR3 DNA reads TGTGCCAGCACCCAGACTAGCGGGGGATACAATGAGCAGTTCTTC. The V gene is TRBV27, the J gene TRBJ2-1; 12 bases line up with TRBD2. The CDR3 runs 15 residues. V was clipped by 7 bases and J by 4 bases; unmatched bases: 5. Germline CDR1 and CDR2: MNHEY and SMNVEV (reference sequence).

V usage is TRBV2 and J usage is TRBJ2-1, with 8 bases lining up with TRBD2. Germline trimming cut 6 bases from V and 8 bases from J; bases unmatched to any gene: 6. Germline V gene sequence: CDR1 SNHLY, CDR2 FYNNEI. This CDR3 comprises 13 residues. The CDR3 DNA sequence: TGTGCCAGCAGGGACAGCGGGAGCCATGAGCAGTTCTTC. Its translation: CASRDSGSHEQFF.

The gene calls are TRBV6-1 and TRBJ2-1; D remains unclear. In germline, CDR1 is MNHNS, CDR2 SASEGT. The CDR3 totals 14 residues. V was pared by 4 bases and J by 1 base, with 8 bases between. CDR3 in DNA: TGTGCCAGCAGTGGGCGGCCTTCCTACAATGAGCAGTTCTTC. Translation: CASSGRPSYNEQFF.

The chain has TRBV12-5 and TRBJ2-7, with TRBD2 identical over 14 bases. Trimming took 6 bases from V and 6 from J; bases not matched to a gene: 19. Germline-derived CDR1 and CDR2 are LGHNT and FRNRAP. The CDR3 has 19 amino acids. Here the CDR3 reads CASGTATRGGLAGGPEQYF. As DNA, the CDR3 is TGTGCTAGTGGCACCGCGACCCGCGGCGGACTAGCGGGAGGCCCCGAGCAGTACTTC.

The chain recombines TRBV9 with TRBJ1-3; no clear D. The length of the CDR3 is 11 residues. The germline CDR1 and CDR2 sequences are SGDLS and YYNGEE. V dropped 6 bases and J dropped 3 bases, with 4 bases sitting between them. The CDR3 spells CASKSGNTIYF. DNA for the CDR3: TGTGCCAGCAAAAGTGGAAACACCATATATTTT. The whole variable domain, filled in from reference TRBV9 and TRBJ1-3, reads DSGVTQTPKHLITATGQRVTLRCSPRSGDLSVYWYQQSLDQGLQFLIQYYNGEERAKGNILERFSAQQFPDLHSELNLSSLELGDSALYFCASKSGNTIYFGEGSWLTVV.

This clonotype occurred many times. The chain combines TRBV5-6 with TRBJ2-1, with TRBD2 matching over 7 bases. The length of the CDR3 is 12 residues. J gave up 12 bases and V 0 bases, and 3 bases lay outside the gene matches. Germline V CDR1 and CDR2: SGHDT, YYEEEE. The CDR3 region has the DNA TGTGCCAGCAGCTTGGGTGAGCGGGGGCAGTTCTTC. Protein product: CASSLGERGQFF.

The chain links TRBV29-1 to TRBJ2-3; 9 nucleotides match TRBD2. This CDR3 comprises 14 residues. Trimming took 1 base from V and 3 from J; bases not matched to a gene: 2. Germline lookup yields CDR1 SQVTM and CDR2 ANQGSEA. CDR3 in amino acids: CSVEGGRATDTQYF. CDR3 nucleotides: TGCAGCGTTGAAGGCGGGAGGGCGACAGATACGCAGTATTTT.

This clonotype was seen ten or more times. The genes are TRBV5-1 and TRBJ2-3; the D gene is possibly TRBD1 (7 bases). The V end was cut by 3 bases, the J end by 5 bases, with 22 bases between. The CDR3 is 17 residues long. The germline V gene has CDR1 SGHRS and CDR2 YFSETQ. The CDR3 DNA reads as TGCGCCAGCAGCTGGAGGGGGCCCTTGGGATTGGGAGATACGCAGTATTTT. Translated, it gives CASSWRGPLGLGDTQYF.

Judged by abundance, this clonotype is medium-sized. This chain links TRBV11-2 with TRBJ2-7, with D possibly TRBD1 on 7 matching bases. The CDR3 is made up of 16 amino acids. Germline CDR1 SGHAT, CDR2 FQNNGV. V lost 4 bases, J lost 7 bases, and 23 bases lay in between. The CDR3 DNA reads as TGTGCCAGCAGCTCCTACGACAGGGTGACTAGATGGGAGCAGTACTTC. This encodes CASSSYDRVTRWEQYF.

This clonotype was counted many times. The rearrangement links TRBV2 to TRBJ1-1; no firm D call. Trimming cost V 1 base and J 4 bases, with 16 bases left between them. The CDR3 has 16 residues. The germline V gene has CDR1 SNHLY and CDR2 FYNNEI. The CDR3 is CASSEGPNAAGTEAFF. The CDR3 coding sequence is TGTGCCAGCAGTGAAGGGCCGAACGCCGCGGGCACTGAAGCTTTCTTT.

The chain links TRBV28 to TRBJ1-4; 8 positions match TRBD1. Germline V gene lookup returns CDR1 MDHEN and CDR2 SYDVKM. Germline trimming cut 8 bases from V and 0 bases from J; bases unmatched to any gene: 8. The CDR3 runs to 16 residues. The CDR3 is CASVTGALSTNEKLFF. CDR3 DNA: TGTGCCAGCGTGACAGGGGCTCTTTCAACTAATGAAAAACTGTTTTTT.

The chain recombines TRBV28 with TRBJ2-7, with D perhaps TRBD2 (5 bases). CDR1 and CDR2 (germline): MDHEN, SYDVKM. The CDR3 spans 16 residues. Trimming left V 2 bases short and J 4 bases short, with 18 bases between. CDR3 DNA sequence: TGTGCCAGCAGTTTAGGTGGATTAGAGGGCGGGTACGAGCAGTACGTC. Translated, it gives CASSLGGLEGGYEQYV.

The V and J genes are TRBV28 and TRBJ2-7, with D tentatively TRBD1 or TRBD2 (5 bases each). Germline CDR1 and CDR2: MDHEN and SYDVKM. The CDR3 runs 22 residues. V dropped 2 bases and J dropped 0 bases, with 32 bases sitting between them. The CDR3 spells CASSLMPPQVGEKKEYSYEQYV. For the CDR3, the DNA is TGTGCCAGCAGTTTAATGCCCCCCCAGGTGGGGGAGAAAAAGGAGTACTCCTACGAGCAGTACGTC.

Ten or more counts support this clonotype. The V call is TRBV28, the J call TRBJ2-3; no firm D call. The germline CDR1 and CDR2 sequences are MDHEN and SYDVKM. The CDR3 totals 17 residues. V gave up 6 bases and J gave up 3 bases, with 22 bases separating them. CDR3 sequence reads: CASRGEEFRMETDTQYF. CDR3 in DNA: TGTGCCAGCAGAGGAGAGGAATTCAGGATGGAGACAGATACGCAGTATTTT. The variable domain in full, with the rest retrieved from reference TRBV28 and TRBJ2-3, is DVKVTQSSRYLVKRTGEKVFLECVQDMDHENMFWYRQDPGLGLRLIYFSYDVKMKEKGDIPEGYSVSREKKERFSLILESASTNQTSMYLCASRGEEFRMETDTQYFGPGTRLTVL.

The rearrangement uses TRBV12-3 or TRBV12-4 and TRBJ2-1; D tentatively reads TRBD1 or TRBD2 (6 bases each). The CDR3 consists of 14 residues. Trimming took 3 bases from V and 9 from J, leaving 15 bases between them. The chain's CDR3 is CASSFGGPIGEQFF. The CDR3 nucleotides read TGTGCCAGCAGTTTCGGGGGCCCTATAGGTGAGCAGTTCTTC.

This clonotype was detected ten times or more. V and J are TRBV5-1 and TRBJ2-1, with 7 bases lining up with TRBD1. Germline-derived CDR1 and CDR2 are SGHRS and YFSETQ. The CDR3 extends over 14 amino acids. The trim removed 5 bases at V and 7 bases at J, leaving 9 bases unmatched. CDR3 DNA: TGCGCCAGCAGTTGGCAGGGGGTGGGGAATGAGCAGTTCTTC. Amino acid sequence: CASSWQGVGNEQFF.

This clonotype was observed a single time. The CDR3 DNA reads TGTGCCAGTAGGGGACTAGCGGGACATAAAAGCTCCTACAATGAGCAGTTCTTC. Its protein is CASRGLAGHKSSYNEQFF. The rearrangement joins TRBV19 to TRBJ2-1; 13 nucleotides match TRBD2. The V segment lost 6 bases and the J segment 0 bases; nucleotides outside the gene matches: 8. The germline V gene has CDR1 LNHDA and CDR2 SQIVND (reference sequence). This CDR3 has 18 amino acids.